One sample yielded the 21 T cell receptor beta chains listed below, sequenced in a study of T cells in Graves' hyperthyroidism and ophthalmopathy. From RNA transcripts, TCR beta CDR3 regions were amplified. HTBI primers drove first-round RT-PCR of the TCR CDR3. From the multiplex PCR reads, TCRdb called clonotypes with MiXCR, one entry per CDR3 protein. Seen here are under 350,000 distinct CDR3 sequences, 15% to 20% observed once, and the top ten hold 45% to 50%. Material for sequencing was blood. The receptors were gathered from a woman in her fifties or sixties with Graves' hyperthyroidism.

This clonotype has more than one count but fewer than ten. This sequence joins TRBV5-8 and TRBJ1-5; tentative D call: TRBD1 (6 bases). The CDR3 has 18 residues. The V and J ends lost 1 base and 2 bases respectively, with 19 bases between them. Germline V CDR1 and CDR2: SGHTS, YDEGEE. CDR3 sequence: CASSLSGTSIPGNQPQHF. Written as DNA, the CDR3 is TGTGCCAGCAGCTTGTCCGGGACATCCATCCCGGGCAATCAGCCCCAGCATTTT.

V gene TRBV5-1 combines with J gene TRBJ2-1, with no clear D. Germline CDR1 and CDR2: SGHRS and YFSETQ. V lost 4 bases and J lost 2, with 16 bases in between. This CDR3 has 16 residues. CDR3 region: CASSRARGVAYNEQFF. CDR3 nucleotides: TGCGCCAGCAGCCGGGCCCGAGGTGTAGCCTACAATGAGCAGTTCTTC.

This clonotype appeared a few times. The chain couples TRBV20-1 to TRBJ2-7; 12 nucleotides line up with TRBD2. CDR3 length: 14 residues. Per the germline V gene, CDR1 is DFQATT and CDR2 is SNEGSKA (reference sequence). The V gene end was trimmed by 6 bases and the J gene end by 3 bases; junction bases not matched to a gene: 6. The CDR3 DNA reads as TGCAGTGCCGAGAGACTAGCGGGAGTCTACGAGCAGTACTTC. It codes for CSAERLAGVYEQYF.

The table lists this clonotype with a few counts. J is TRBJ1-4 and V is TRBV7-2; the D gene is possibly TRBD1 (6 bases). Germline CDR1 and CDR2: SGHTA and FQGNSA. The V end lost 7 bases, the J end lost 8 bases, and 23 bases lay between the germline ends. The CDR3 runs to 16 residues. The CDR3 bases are TGTGCCAGCACCACCTCCGCACAGGGACGTTGGGAAAAACTGTTTTTT. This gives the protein CASTTSAQGRWEKLFF. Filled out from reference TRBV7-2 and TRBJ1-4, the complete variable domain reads GAGVSQSPSNKVTEKGKDVELRCDPISGHTALYWYRQSLGQGLEFLIYFQGNSAPDKSGLPSDRFSAERTGGSVSTLTIQRTQQEDSAVYLCASTTSAQGRWEKLFFGSGTQLSVL.

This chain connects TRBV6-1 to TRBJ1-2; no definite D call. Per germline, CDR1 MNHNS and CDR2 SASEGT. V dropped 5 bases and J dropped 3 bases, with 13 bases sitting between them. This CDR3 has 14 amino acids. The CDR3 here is CASSPTRMYYGYTF. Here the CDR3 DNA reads TGTGCCAGCAGTCCCACCCGGATGTACTATGGCTACACCTTC.

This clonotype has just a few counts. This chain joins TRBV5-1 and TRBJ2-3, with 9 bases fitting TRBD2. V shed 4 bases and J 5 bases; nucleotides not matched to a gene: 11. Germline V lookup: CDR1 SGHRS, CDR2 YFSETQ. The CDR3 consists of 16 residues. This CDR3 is CASSHTSGGTQDTQYF. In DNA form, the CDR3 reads TGCGCCAGCAGCCACACCAGCGGGGGGACCCAAGATACGCAGTATTTT. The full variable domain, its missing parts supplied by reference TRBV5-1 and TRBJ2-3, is KAGVTQTPRYLIKTRGQQVTLSCSPISGHRSVSWYQQTPGQGLQFLFEYFSETQRNKGNFPGRFSGRQFSNSRSEMNVSTLELGDSALYLCASSHTSGGTQDTQYFGPGTRLTVL.

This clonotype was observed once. The CDR3 loop is CASSYATGGDTQYF. The CDR3 DNA reads TGTGCCAGCAGTTACGCGACAGGGGGAGATACGCAGTATTTT. The chain combines TRBV6-2 or TRBV6-3 with TRBJ2-3, with 9 positions matching TRBD1. J gave up 5 bases and V 2 bases, and 2 bases lay outside the gene matches. Germline V CDR1 and CDR2: MNHEY, SVGEGT. This CDR3 is 14 amino acids long.

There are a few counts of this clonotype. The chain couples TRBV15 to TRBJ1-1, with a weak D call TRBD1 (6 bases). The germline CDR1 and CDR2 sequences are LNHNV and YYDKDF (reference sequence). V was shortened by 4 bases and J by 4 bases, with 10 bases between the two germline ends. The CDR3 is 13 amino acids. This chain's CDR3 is CATSITGSTEAFF. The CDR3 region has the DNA TGTGCCACCAGCATAACAGGGAGCACTGAAGCTTTCTTT. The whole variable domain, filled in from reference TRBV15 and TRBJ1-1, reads DAMVIQNPRYQVTQFGKPVTLSCSQTLNHNVMYWYQQKSSQAPKLLFHYYDKDFNNEADTPDNFQSRRPNTSFCFLDIRSPGLGDTAMYLCATSITGSTEAFFGQGTRLTVV.

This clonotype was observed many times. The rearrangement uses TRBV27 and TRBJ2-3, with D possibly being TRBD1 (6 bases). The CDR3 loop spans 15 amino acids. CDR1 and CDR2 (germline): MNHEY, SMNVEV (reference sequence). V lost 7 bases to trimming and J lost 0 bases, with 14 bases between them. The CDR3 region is CASNSYRESTDTQYF. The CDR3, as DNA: TGTGCCAGCAATTCGTACAGGGAGAGCACAGATACGCAGTATTTT.

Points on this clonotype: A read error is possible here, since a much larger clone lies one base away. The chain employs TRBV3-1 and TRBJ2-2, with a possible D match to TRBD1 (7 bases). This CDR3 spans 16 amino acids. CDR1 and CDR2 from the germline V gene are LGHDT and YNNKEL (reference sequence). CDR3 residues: CASSQDPTGTGGELLF. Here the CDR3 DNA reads TGTGCCAGCAGCCAAGACCCGACAGGGACGGGCGGGGAGCTGCTTTTT.

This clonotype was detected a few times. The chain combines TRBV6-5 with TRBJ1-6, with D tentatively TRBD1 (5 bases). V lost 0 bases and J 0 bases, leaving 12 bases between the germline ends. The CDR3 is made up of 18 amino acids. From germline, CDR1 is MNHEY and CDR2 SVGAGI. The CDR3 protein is CASSYSIPQGSYNSPLHF. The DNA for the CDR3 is TGTGCCAGCAGTTACTCGATCCCTCAGGGCTCCTATAATTCACCCCTCCACTTT.

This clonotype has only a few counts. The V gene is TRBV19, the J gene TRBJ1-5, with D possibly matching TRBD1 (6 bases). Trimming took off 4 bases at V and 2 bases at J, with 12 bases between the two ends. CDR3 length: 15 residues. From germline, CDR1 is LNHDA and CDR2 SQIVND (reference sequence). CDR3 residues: CASSRGGSGNQPQHF. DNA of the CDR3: TGTGCCAGTAGTAGAGGGGGGTCTGGCAATCAGCCCCAGCATTTT.

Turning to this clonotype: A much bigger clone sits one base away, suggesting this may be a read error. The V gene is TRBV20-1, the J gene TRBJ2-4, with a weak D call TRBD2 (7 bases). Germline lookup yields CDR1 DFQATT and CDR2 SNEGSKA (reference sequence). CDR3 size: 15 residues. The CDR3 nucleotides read TGCAGTGCTAGGGGGGGCTCTAGCGGAAAAACCATTCAGTACTTC. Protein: CSARGGSSGKTIQYF.

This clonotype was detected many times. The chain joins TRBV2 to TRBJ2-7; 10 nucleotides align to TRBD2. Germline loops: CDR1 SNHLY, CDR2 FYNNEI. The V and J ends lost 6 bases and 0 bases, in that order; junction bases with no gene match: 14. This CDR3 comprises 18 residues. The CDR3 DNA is TGTGCCAGCAGAGTTGCCGGGACTAGCGTTATAAGCTCCTACGAGCAGTACTTC. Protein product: CASRVAGTSVISSYEQYF.

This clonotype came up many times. For the CDR3, the DNA is TGTGCCAGCAGCTTTAGCGGGGGGGCCTACAATGAGCAGTTCTTC. It codes for CASSFSGGAYNEQFF. The chain is built from TRBV7-3 and TRBJ2-1, with TRBD2 matching over 11 bases. After removal of 3 bases from V and 2 bases from J, the junction contained 0 bases not matched to a gene. There are 15 residues in the CDR3. Germline V CDR1 and CDR2: SGHTA, FQGTGA.

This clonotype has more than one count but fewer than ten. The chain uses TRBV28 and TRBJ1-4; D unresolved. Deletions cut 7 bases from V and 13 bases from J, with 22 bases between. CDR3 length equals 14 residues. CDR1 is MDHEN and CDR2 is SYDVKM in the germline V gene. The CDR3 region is CASTPRWRQPLLFF. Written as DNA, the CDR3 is TGTGCCAGCACCCCACGGTGGCGGCAGCCTTTACTGTTTTTT.

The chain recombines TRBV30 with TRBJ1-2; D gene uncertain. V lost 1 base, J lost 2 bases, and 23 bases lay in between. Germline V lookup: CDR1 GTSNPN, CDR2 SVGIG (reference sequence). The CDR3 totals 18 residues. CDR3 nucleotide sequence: TGTGCCTGGAGTGATAAGGGCACCTCACACCCTTCAAACTATGGCTACACCTTC. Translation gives CAWSDKGTSHPSNYGYTF. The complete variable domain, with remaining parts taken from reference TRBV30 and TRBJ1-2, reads SQTIHQWPATLVQPVGSPLSLECTVEGTSNPNLYWYRQAAGRGLQLLFYSVGIGQISSEVPQNLSASRPQDRQFILSSKKLLLSDSGFYLCAWSDKGTSHPSNYGYTFGSGTRLTVV.

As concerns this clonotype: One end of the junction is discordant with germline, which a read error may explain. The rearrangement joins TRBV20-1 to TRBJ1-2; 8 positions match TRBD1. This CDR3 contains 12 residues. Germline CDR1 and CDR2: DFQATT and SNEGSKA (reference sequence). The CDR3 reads CSAGTGNYGYTF. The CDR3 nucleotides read TGCAGTGCTGGGACAGGAAACTATGGCTACACTTTC.

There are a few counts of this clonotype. CDR3 sequence (DNA): TGTGCCAGCAGCTTGGAGGGTGGCGCTGACCGATATGGCTACACCTTC. This gives the protein CASSLEGGADRYGYTF. The chain links TRBV5-5 to TRBJ1-2; D call uncertain. The CDR3 contains 16 residues. CDR1 is SGHKS, CDR2 YYEKEE, per germline (reference sequence). Trimming shortened V by 0 bases and J by 5 bases, and 17 bases separated the two germline ends. The whole variable domain, filled in from reference TRBV5-5 and TRBJ1-2, reads DAGVTQSPTHLIKTRGQQVTLRCSPISGHKSVSWYQQVLGQGPQFIFQYYEKEERGRGNFPDRFSARQFPNYSSELNVNALLLGDSALYLCASSLEGGADRYGYTFGSGTRLTVV.

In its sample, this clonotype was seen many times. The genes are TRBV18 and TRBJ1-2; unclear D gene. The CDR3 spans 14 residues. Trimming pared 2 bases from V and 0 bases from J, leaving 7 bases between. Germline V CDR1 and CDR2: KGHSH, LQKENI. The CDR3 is CASSPEQTNYGYTF. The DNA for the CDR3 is TGTGCCAGCTCACCAGAGCAGACTAACTATGGCTACACCTTC. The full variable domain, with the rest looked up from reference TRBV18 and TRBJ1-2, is NAGVMQNPRHLVRRRGQEARLRCSPMKGHSHVYWYRQLPEEGLKFMVYLQKENIIDESGMPKERFSAEFPKEGPSILRIQQVVRGDSAAYFCASSPEQTNYGYTFGSGTRLTVV.

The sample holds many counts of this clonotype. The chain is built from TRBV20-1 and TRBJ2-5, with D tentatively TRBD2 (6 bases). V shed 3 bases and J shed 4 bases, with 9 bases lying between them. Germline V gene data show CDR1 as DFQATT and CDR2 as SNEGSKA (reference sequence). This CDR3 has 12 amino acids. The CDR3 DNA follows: TGCAGTGCTAGTTGGGGAGGAGAGACCCAGTACTTC. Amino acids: CSASWGGETQYF.